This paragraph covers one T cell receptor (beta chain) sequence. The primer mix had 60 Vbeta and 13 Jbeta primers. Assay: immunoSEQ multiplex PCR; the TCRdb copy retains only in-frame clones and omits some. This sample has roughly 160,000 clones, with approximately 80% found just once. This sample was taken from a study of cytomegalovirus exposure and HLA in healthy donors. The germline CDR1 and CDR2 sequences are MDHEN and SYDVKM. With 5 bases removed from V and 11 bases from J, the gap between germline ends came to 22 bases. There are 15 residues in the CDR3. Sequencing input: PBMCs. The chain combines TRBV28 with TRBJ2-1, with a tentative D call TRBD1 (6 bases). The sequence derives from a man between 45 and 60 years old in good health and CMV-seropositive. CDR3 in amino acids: CASSPDSDLENKQFF. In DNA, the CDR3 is TGTGCCAGCAGTCCGGACAGTGACCTTGAGAATAAGCAGTTCTTC.